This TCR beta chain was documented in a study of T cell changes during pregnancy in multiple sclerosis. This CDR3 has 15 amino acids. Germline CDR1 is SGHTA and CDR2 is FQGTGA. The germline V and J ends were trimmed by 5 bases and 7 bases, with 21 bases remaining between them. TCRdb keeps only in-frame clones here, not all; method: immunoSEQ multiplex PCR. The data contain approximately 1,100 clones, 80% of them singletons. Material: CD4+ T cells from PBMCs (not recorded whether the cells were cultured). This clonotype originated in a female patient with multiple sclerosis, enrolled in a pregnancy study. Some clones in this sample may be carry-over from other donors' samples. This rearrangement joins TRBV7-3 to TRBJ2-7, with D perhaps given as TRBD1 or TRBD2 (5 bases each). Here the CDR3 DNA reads TGTGCCAGCAGCCCTATTGTAAGGGCTGAGGGGGAGCAGTACTTC. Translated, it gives CASSPIVRAEGEQYF.